These T cell receptor beta chains were read from a single sample in a study of spatial heterogeneity in lung cancer. One entry per CDR3 protein results from TCRdb running MiXCR on the 5' RACE reads. The table shows around 95,000 distinct CDR3 sequences, with around 4.3% occurring only once. This specimen was lung tumor tissue, taken at surgery. These receptors all stem from a male donor with early-stage non-small cell lung cancer. Both conserved end residues are part of each CDR3. D genes are given only for firm matches. The listing skips clone size in some rows; elsewhere it reads once, few, many or a size class.

v_call: TRBV15
d_call: .
j_call: TRBJ1-1
clone_size: many
cdr3_nt: TGTGCCACCAGCCTGACAGAGAACACTGAAGCTTTCTTT
cdr3_aa: CATSLTENTEAFF

v_call: TRBV28
d_call: .
j_call: TRBJ2-7
clone_size: many
cdr3_nt: TGTGCCAGCAGTTTGCTGGGTACGGGCTACGAGCAGTACTTC
cdr3_aa: CASSLLGTGYEQYF

v_call: TRBV28
d_call: TRBD2
j_call: TRBJ2-3
clone_size: many
cdr3_nt: TGTGCCAGCAGTTTCAGGCTAGCGGGCCTGGACGGGAATACGCAGTATTTT
cdr3_aa: CASSFRLAGLDGNTQYF

v_call: TRBV5-1
d_call: .
j_call: TRBJ2-3
clone_size: many
cdr3_nt: TGCGCCAGCAGCTCCGCCGGCACAGATACGCAGTATTTT
cdr3_aa: CASSSAGTDTQYF

v_call: TRBV28
d_call: .
j_call: TRBJ1-4
clone_size: many
cdr3_nt: TGTGCCAGCAGTTTATCCGGGCAGATGAATATCGAAAAACTGTTTTTT
cdr3_aa: CASSLSGQMNIEKLFF

v_call: TRBV27
d_call: .
j_call: TRBJ1-2
clone_size: many
cdr3_nt: TGTGCCAGCAGTTCGAATTGGAACTCCTATGGCTACACCTTC
cdr3_aa: CASSSNWNSYGYTF

v_call: TRBV6-5
d_call: .
j_call: TRBJ2-4
clone_size: many
cdr3_nt: TGTGCCAGCAGTTACAGCCCGGAGACGGCCAAAAACATTCAGTACTTC
cdr3_aa: CASSYSPETAKNIQYF

v_call: TRBV6-2/TRBV6-3
d_call: TRBD2
j_call: TRBJ2-2
clone_size: many
cdr3_nt: TGTGCCAGCAGTCCCCTCTGGACTAGCGGGTTCGGGGAGCTGTTTTTT
cdr3_aa: CASSPLWTSGFGELFF

v_call: TRBV27
d_call: .
j_call: TRBJ1-4
clone_size: many
cdr3_nt: TGTGCCAGCAGTTCAGCGGGCCTTGGGAGATCAGGCGAAAAACTGTTTTTT
cdr3_aa: CASSSAGLGRSGEKLFF

v_call: TRBV20-1
d_call: TRBD1
j_call: TRBJ2-1
clone_size: many
cdr3_nt: TGCAGTGCTAGAATCGCGGGCGGACAGGACAATGAGCAGTTCTTC
cdr3_aa: CSARIAGGQDNEQFF

v_call: TRBV7-6
d_call: .
j_call: TRBJ1-4
clone_size: few
cdr3_nt: TGTGCCAGCAGCCCAGCCTGGGGGGCCCCTAATGAAAAACTGTTTTTT
cdr3_aa: CASSPAWGAPNEKLFF

v_call: TRBV6-2/TRBV6-3
d_call: .
j_call: TRBJ1-1
clone_size: many
cdr3_nt: TGTGCCAGCAGTCCAAAAATGAACACTGAAGCTTTCTTT
cdr3_aa: CASSPKMNTEAFF

v_call: TRBV7-9
d_call: .
j_call: TRBJ1-2
clone_size: many
cdr3_nt: TGTGCCAGCAGCTTAAGTTCGAGTAATGGCTACACCTTC
cdr3_aa: CASSLSSSNGYTF

v_call: TRBV5-1
d_call: TRBD1
j_call: TRBJ2-5
clone_size: .
cdr3_nt: TGCGCCAGCAGCACAGGGACAGGATCGGTGTTTTTC
cdr3_aa: CASSTGTGSVFF

v_call: TRBV7-9
d_call: .
j_call: TRBJ1-5
clone_size: .
cdr3_nt: TGTGCCAGCGGGGAGAATCAGCCCCAGCATTTT
cdr3_aa: CASGENQPQHF

v_call: TRBV6-6
d_call: .
j_call: TRBJ2-7
clone_size: .
cdr3_nt: TGTGCCAGCAGTTTTCTATCGGGGTTTTACGAGCAGTACTTC
cdr3_aa: CASSFLSGFYEQYF